The TCR beta chain described here comes from a study of PD-1 blockade in classical Hodgkin lymphoma (dated by TCRdb to about 2020). Looking at the study overall: Nivolumab dosing was 3 mg/kg intravenously every 2 weeks, continuing until either disease progression or unacceptable toxicity. The study used TCR beta sequencing and CyTOF to define a peripheral blood immune signature of response to PD-1 blockade in classical Hodgkin lymphoma. The research as a whole found: Among trial patients, those achieving complete response had baseline diversity similar to that of newly diagnosed patients, while diversity was significantly lower in partial responders and progressors. Patients starting nivolumab less than 1 year after ASCT had lower diversity and were excluded from later analyses to avoid confounding by immune reconstitution. Newly diagnosed patients were reported to have lower baseline TCR diversity than healthy donors, and relapsed/refractory patients were reported to have lower baseline TCR diversity still. Only a single clinical trial cohort was studied, and what caused the repertoire differences, possibly disease activity or prior therapy, remained undefined. By C4D1, a significant rise was seen in CD4+ TCR diversity but not in CD8+ TCR diversity (p=0.0027 vs p=0.16), and the rise was most apparent among complete responders (p=0.02).

The Qiagen DNeasy kit was used to extract genomic DNA from unsorted PBMCs and from the negatively selected CD4+ and CD8+ fractions. Using primers that anneal to V and J segments, immunoSEQ multiplex PCR amplified the TCR beta CDR3 regions. A synthetic immune receptor repertoire was used to minimize amplification bias, and any residual bias was removed computationally once sequencing was done. On the study's bioinformatics: Custom Python scripts were used to quantify repertoire diversity as the Shannon entropy index. The unsorted, CD4+ and CD8+ repertoires were each analyzed separately, with the exception of combined analyses, where CD4+ and CD8+ sequences were merged in silico. Clonal expansion was defined as at least a 2-fold frequency increase after treatment relative to C1D1, with a pseudocount of 0.5 for undetected baseline clones. Singleton clones were defined as clones with 0 or 1 copy at C1D1, and non-singleton clones were defined as clones with 2 or more copies. By matching protein sequences in sorted samples from the same patient, clones expanded in unsorted samples were annotated as CD4+, CD8+ or unknown. Wilcoxon tests on paired samples were used to test changes in diversity from C1D1 to C4D1. TCRdb took this table from immuneACCESS and kept in-frame rearrangements with V and J called. Such tables lack part of the clones; where checked against another copy, unresolved V genes explain under half of the gap, and the rest is unexplained. V and J calls and clone size are those listed in that table; D and trimming were worked out from the DNA. Within this sample are fewer than 100,000 clones, with roughly 92% of them counted one time only. The ten largest clonotypes hold approximately 2.8% of the sample.

Points on this clone: What this receptor recognizes is not known. No base qualities exist here, and no much larger clone lies one base off it.

Trimming costs V 2 bases and J 0 bases, and their ends lie 15 bases apart. According to the germline V gene, CDR1 reads SGHRS and CDR2 reads YFSETQ. Its CDR3 holds 17 amino acids, cysteine through phenylalanine. CDR3 DNA is the only sequence kept; it has 51 bases, read in frame from the first base. Interpreted using the paper, the time point label stands for: cycle 1 day 1 (C1D1), immediately before nivolumab initiation. Every trial patient had relapsed following autologous stem cell transplantation, and prior brentuximab vedotin exposure was what differed among cohorts A, B and C. A total of under 70 patients with relapsed/refractory classical Hodgkin lymphoma made up the trial cohort, and each patient's best overall response was complete response, partial response or progressive disease. Single-agent nivolumab was administered to trial patients in the multi-cohort phase II CheckMate 205 trial. An independent review committee assessed best overall response by applying the 2007 International Working Group response criteria. Trial PBMCs were collected immediately before nivolumab initiation (C1D1) and during therapy at cycle 2 day 1 and cycle 4 day 1. Peripheral blood was collected in 8 mL Vacutainer Cell Preparation Tubes, from which PBMCs were isolated by centrifugation and then cryopreserved.

The sequencing used peripheral blood mononuclear cells (PBMCs), collected at baseline. The V gene is TRBV5-1 and the J gene is TRBJ1-3, with the D segment identity uncertain. The sequence was obtained from a human donor with classical Hodgkin lymphoma. The CDR3 loop reads CASSFNHQTFSGNTIYF. The sequenced DNA: TGCGCCAGCAGCTTTAATCACCAGACGTTCTCTGGAAACACCATATATTTT.